A few counts support the clone carrying this T cell receptor (beta chain). What it recognizes is unknown. The source of the sample is a study of T cells in Graves' hyperthyroidism and ophthalmopathy. Broader study findings: Most thyroid clonotypes that were expanded above 0.001 also turned up in blood. Before onset, by a median of 6.5 months, the model predicted ophthalmopathy.

CDR3 size: 13 residues. V shed 1 base and J shed 2 bases, with 8 bases lying between them. CDR1 and CDR2 (germline): SQVTM, ANQGSEA. RNA transcripts provided the source from which TCR beta CDR3 regions were amplified. First-round RT-PCR with HTBI primers amplified the TCR CDR3 region. TCRdb fed the multiplex PCR reads into MiXCR, producing one record per CDR3 protein. The data show hundreds of thousands of distinct CDR3 sequences, more than 20% seen once. The sequence was obtained from a man younger than 40 with Graves' ophthalmopathy. The sample was blood. The chain uses TRBV29-1 and TRBJ1-2; tentative D call: TRBD1 (5 bases). CDR3 nucleotide sequence: TGCAGCGTTGAAGGAGCAGGGAACTATGGCTACACCTTC. Its translation is CSVEGAGNYGYTF.